This is a list of T cell receptor beta chains from one sample in a study of human T cells and chemical hapten exposure. One entry per CDR3 protein, called by TCRdb with MiXCR from the RACE reads. The table includes about 39,000 distinct CDR3 sequences, 9.5% to 15% detected once. Specimen: whole blood, collected in connection with sensitization to the hapten diphenylcyclopropenone (DPC). The receptors derive from a woman aged 25 to 39 with alopecia areata. Some clones in this sample may be carry-over from other donors' samples. CDR3s include the opening cysteine and the closing phenylalanine or tryptophan. The order of the fields is CDR3 length, D gene, J gene, clone size, V gene, CDR3 DNA, CDR3 protein. A D gene is named only where the DNA matches it firmly. Not all rows give a size; the values are once, few, many and, for expanded clones, a class.

15	NA	TRBJ2-1	many	TRBV27	TGTGCCAGCAGTTTAAGCTGGAGCTCCTACAATGAGCAGTTCTTC	CASSLSWSSYNEQFF
15	NA	TRBJ2-3	few	TRBV28	TGTGCCAGCAGTTCGGACATCTCTTACACAGATACGCAGTATTTT	CASSSDISYTDTQYF
15	NA	TRBJ2-7	few	TRBV27	TGTGCCAGCAGCCCGGGTCTAGCCAGCAGTTACGAGCAGTACTTC	CASSPGLASSYEQYF
15	NA	TRBJ2-3	NA	TRBV9	TGTGCCAGCAGCCCCGGGAGCTTTGGCACAGATACGCAGTATTTT	CASSPGSFGTDTQYF
13	NA	TRBJ2-3	few	TRBV4-3	TGCGCCAGCAGCCAAGCCGGCACAGATACGCAGTATTTT	CASSQAGTDTQYF
14	NA	TRBJ1-1	NA	TRBV10-3	TGTGCCATCAGTGATAAACAGGCGATCACTGAAGCTTTCTTT	CAISDKQAITEAFF
14	NA	TRBJ2-1	NA	TRBV6-2/TRBV6-3	TGTGCCAGCAGCAACTCGGGGAGTCGGCATGAGCAGTTCTTC	CASSNSGSRHEQFF
11	NA	TRBJ2-7	few	TRBV28	TGTGCCAGCAAAGGGAACTACGAGCAGTACTTC	CASKGNYEQYF
16	NA	TRBJ2-1	few	TRBV20-1	TGCAGTGCTAGAGCACTAAGCGGGCGGACCTACAATGAGCAGTTCTTC	CSARALSGRTYNEQFF
14	NA	TRBJ2-7	few	TRBV5-1	TGCGCCAGCAGCTTGGCCGGAGCGGGCTACGAGCAGTACTTC	CASSLAGAGYEQYF
14	NA	TRBJ2-7	NA	TRBV28	TGTGCCAGCAACGATGGGGGGAGGTCCTACGAGCAGTACTTC	CASNDGGRSYEQYF
16	NA	TRBJ2-3	NA	TRBV7-9	TGTGCCAGCAGCTCCAGACTAGTCCACCTGACAGATACGCAGTATTTT	CASSSRLVHLTDTQYF
13	NA	TRBJ2-7	few	TRBV20-1	TGCAGTGCTCTGGGCAGGGGGGGTTACGAGCAGTACTTC	CSALGRGGYEQYF
18	NA	TRBJ2-3	few	TRBV24-1	TGTGCCACCAGTGATCCAGAGAGCCAAGGTCTCCGCACAGATACGCAGTATTTT	CATSDPESQGLRTDTQYF
12	NA	TRBJ2-7	few	TRBV28	TGTGCCAGCAGTCCTCAGCGGGTCGAGCAGTACTTC	CASSPQRVEQYF
16	TRBD2	TRBJ2-7	NA	TRBV7-9	TGTGCCAGCAGCTCTGAAGGCGGGAGGGTATCCTACGAGCAGTACTTC	CASSSEGGRVSYEQYF